This TCR beta chain was captured by sequencing in a study of shared clonotypes between healthy human individuals. Germline values: CDR1 SEHNR, CDR2 FQNEAQ (reference sequence). Trimming pared 4 bases from V and 0 bases from J, leaving 4 bases between. The CDR3 length is 13 residues. Method: immunoSEQ multiplex PCR; TCRdb's copy keeps in-frame clones and lacks some. The sample carries some 1,400,000 clones, around 95% recorded once. The source is a man aged 25 to 40 in good health. The sample consisted of naive CD4+ T cells sorted from blood. Described subset: CD45RA+ positively selected. J is TRBJ2-1 and V is TRBV7-9; D remains unclear. The CDR3 coding sequence is TGTGCCAGCAGCTCCGTCTCCTACAATGAGCAGTTCTTC. Its translation is CASSSVSYNEQFF.